These 8 T cell receptor beta chains came from one sample sequenced in a study of T cell clonality in common variable immunodeficiency. Study-wide findings and caveats: Reportedly, TCR beta sequences from common variable immunodeficiency showed fewer deletions and N-nucleotide insertions.

TCRdb's table, derived via immunoSEQ multiplex PCR, lists solely in-frame clones and lacks some. The repertoire consists of approximately 35,000 clones, none detected only once. For these receptors, no antigen is known. Sequenced: peripheral blood mononuclear cells. The source of these receptors is a human donor with common variable immunodeficiency.

This clone was seen a handful of times. The CDR3 goes on 3 residues after the read ends, and that part is filled in from the germline J gene. The rearrangement links TRBV7-6 to TRBJ2-7; 8 bases are a match to TRBD1. With V trimmed by 5 bases and J by 5 bases, 5 bases remained unmatched. The CDR3 consists of 13 residues. CDR1 and CDR2 from the germline V gene are SGHVS and FNYEAQ. The sequenced CDR3 bases are TGTGCCAGCAGCCCGAGACAGGGGAACGAG. It codes for CASSPRQGNE. The CDR3 as a whole reads CASSPRQGNEQYF.

This clone was seen only a few times. The CDR3 end falls 3 residues outside the read, so it is completed with the germline J gene. The V call is TRBV6-2 or TRBV6-3, the J call TRBJ2-7; possibly TRBD1 for D (6 bases). The germline V gene has CDR1 MNHEY and CDR2 SVGEGT. V was clipped by 5 bases and J by 6 bases, with 14 bases between them. This CDR3 is 13 amino acids long. The CDR3 reads CASSMGRGTEQYF. CDR3 DNA, as far as it was read: TGTGCCAGCAGTATGGGCAGGGGTACCGAG.

This clone has ten or more counts. The CDR3 region is CASSPIGTPRSEDTQYF. The DNA read from the CDR3 is TGTGCCAGCAGTCCCATAGGGACACCCAGAAGCGAAGATACG. The genes are TRBV27 and TRBJ2-3; perhaps TRBD1 as D (6 bases). Read sequence stops 3 residues before the CDR3 end, and the germline J gene provides the missing end. V was clipped by 5 bases and J by 5 bases, with 23 bases between them. The CDR3 loop spans 17 amino acids. Germline V CDR1 and CDR2: MNHEY, SMNVEV (reference sequence).

At least ten counts were recorded for this clone. The read ends 3 residues early relative to the CDR3; the germline J gene fills the gap. The chain has TRBV7-2 and TRBJ1-1; 7 bases line up with TRBD1. From germline, CDR1 is SGHTA and CDR2 FQGNSA. The CDR3 length is 15 residues. CDR3 region: CASSPRTGAGGEAFF. The CDR3 DNA, read in part, is TGTGCCAGCAGCCCTCGAACAGGGGCAGGAGGGGAA.

Concerning this clone: The CDR3 extends 3 residues past the end of the read, so its final part is completed from the germline J gene. The J gene is TRBJ1-1, the V gene TRBV7-8; the match to TRBD1 covers 9 bases. The V gene's germline CDR1 is SGHVS and CDR2 FQNEAQ. The V gene end was trimmed by 5 bases and the J gene end by 5 bases; junction bases not matched to a gene: 9. The CDR3 spans 15 residues. The CDR3 protein is CASSHYRGRRTEAFF. The sequenced CDR3 bases are TGTGCCAGCAGCCACTACAGGGGGCGACGGACTGAA.

Regarding this clone: Read data end 3 residues before the CDR3 end; the end is taken from the germline J gene. The chain employs TRBV7-2 and TRBJ2-5; 7 nucleotides line up with TRBD1. The CDR3 length is 14 residues. V shed 5 bases and J 2 bases; nucleotides not matched to a gene: 5. Germline lookup yields CDR1 SGHTA and CDR2 FQGNSA. CDR3 bases read: TGTGCCAGCAGCGCCCCGGGACAGCAAGAGACC. Its protein product is CASSAPGQQET. The whole CDR3 sequence is CASSAPGQQETQYF.

There are a few counts of this clone. From the germline J gene comes the end of the CDR3, since the read stops 3 residues before it. Other DNA sequences within the sample encode an identical CDR3. V and J are TRBV19 and TRBJ2-6; 9 nucleotides align to TRBD1. The CDR3 has 17 residues. Unmatched junction bases numbered 13, after V lost 9 bases and J lost 4 bases. CDR1 and CDR2 (germline): LNHDA, SQIVND (reference sequence). This chain's CDR3 is CASGGDRVSAGANVLTF. Partial CDR3 DNA: TGTGCCAGCGGAGGGGACAGGGTATCTGCGGGGGCCAACGTC.

In this sample, this clone is medium-sized. The sequenced fragment ends 3 residues before the CDR3 boundary, so the rest is inferred from the germline J gene. The rearrangement uses TRBV7-2 and TRBJ1-2; TRBD1 aligns across 7 bases. From germline, CDR1 is SGHTA and CDR2 FQGNSA. CDR3 size: 16 residues. V lost 0 bases to trimming and J lost 2 bases; unmatched junction nucleotides: 6. Partial CDR3 DNA: TGTGCCAGCAGCTTAGCCCGCTCAGGGGGGAACTATGGC. Residues: CASSLARSGGNYG. The full CDR3 is CASSLARSGGNYGYTF.